Listed below are T cell receptor beta chains from one sample, sequenced in a study of blood T cells in healthy people across ages. MiXCR, applied by TCRdb to the 5' RACE reads, yields one record per CDR3 protein. The sample lists some 760,000 distinct CDR3 sequences; 20% to 25% were seen once. The same sample was also used in a study of T cells of mothers and their children.

What was sequenced was blood. The origin of the receptors is a boy between 10 and 17 years old in good health. The CDR3 runs from the conserved cysteine through the conserved F or W. D genes are given only for firm matches. Expanded clones get a size class; other rows say once, few or many, or leave the size out.

d_call j_call v_call clone_size cdr3_nt cdr3_aa
. TRBJ2-7 TRBV5-1 . TGCGCCAGCAGCTTTACAGGGACGGGTTGGTACGAGCAGTACTTC CASSFTGTGWYEQYF
TRBD1 TRBJ1-2 TRBV20-1 . TGCAGTGCCAACAAGGGACAGAACTATGGCTACACCTTC CSANKGQNYGYTF
TRBD1 TRBJ1-4 TRBV7-2 . TGTGCCAGCAGCACGGGACAGACCCCCGAAAAACTGTTTTTT CASSTGQTPEKLFF
. TRBJ2-2 TRBV29-1 . TGCAGCGTTGCGGGACCAGTCGACACCGGGGAGCTGTTTTTT CSVAGPVDTGELFF
. TRBJ2-1 TRBV4-2 few TGTGCCAGCAGCCAAGAAAGGGTTGAGCAGTTCTTC CASSQERVEQFF
. TRBJ2-6 TRBV6-5 many TGTGCCAGCAGTTACGAGGGCTCTGGGGCCAACGTCCTGACTTTC CASSYEGSGANVLTF
TRBD2 TRBJ2-1 TRBV19 . TGTGCCAGCAGGGTAAGCGGGAGGCTAAACAATGAGCAGTTCTTC CASRVSGRLNNEQFF
. TRBJ1-2 TRBV6-2/TRBV6-3 . TGTGCCAGCAGTTATCCAGCGACAGTTAACTATGGCTACACCTTC CASSYPATVNYGYTF
. TRBJ2-6 TRBV7-3 few TGTGCCAGCAGCTTAAATCGTGCTGGGGCCAACGTCCTGACTTTC CASSLNRAGANVLTF
TRBD2 TRBJ2-4 TRBV28 few TGTGCCAGCCGATTAGGTAGCGGGGGAAACATTCAGTACTTC CASRLGSGGNIQYF
. TRBJ2-1 TRBV25-1 . TGTGCCAGCAGTGAAATGGCAGGTCCTGAGATAAACAATGAGCAGTTCTTC CASSEMAGPEINNEQFF
. TRBJ1-1 TRBV29-1 few TGCAGCGTTGATTTCCGGATGAACACTGAAGCTTTCTTT CSVDFRMNTEAFF
. TRBJ1-4 TRBV18 . TGTGCCAGCTCACCTACACCGAGCGGTCTTACAACTAATGAAAAACTGTTTTTT CASSPTPSGLTTNEKLFF
TRBD2 TRBJ2-5 TRBV25-1 . TGTGCCAGCAGGTCCCCCGAGCGGTGGGAGGGAGAGACCCAGTACTTC CASRSPERWEGETQYF
. TRBJ1-3 TRBV12-3/TRBV12-4 . TGTGCCAGCAGTATACAGCGAAACACCATATATTTT CASSIQRNTIYF
TRBD1 TRBJ1-5 TRBV7-8 few TGTGCCAGCAGCCCCGGACAGGGAAAAGATCAGCCCCAGCATTTT CASSPGQGKDQPQHF
. TRBJ2-2 TRBV5-1 . TGCGCCAGCAGCTTGGCGGTGGAGCGGGAGCTGTTTTTT CASSLAVERELFF
TRBD1 TRBJ1-4 TRBV7-6 . TGTGCCAGCAGCTCCGACAGGGGACCCACTAATGAAAAACTGTTTTTT CASSSDRGPTNEKLFF
. TRBJ2-1 TRBV11-3 . TGTGCCAGCAGCCCCTACCCCTACAGAAGCTCCTACAATGAGCAGTTCTTC CASSPYPYRSSYNEQFF
. TRBJ2-1 TRBV5-1 few TGCGCCAGCAGCTTGGAGTCCAGCTCCTACAATGAGCAGTTCTTC CASSLESSSYNEQFF
TRBD2 TRBJ2-5 TRBV2 many TGTGCCAGCAGTTCCCGGACTAGCTCTTGGGAGACCCAGTACTTC CASSSRTSSWETQYF
. TRBJ2-5 TRBV7-2 . TGTGCCAGCAGCTTAGCGAGAGATGCTCAGTACTTC CASSLARDAQYF
. TRBJ1-2 TRBV7-8 . TGTGCCAGCAGCCTCCTTCAAAGTGGTGGCTACACCTTC CASSLLQSGGYTF
TRBD1 TRBJ1-1 TRBV12-3/TRBV12-4 . TGTGCCAGCACCCCGGGACAGGGTGTAGGGAACACTGAAGCTTTCTTT CASTPGQGVGNTEAFF
. TRBJ2-4 TRBV5-4 . TGTGCCAGCAGCTTCTTGGGGGAAGGGAAAAACATTCAGTACTTC CASSFLGEGKNIQYF
. TRBJ2-2 TRBV15 . TGTGCCACCGGTGGTAGTGCCGGGGAGCTGTTTTTT CATGGSAGELFF
. TRBJ2-1 TRBV12-3/TRBV12-4 few TGTGCCAGCAGTTATGGGGGGAAGAATGAGCAGTTCTTC CASSYGGKNEQFF
TRBD2 TRBJ2-1 TRBV3-1 many TGTGCCAGCAGCCAAGGACTAGCGGGCTCCTACAATGAGCAGTTCTTC CASSQGLAGSYNEQFF
. TRBJ2-7 TRBV6-6 . TGTGCCAGCAGTTACTTGTTTGGTGAATCCTACGAGCAGTACTTC CASSYLFGESYEQYF
TRBD1 TRBJ1-1 TRBV10-3 . TGTGCCATCAGGGAGGACAGGGGGCATTGGACTGAAGCTTTCTTT CAIREDRGHWTEAFF
. TRBJ2-2 TRBV7-8 few TGTGCCAGCAGCTTAGTCGTGAACACCGGGGAGCTGTTTTTT CASSLVVNTGELFF
. TRBJ2-7 TRBV18 . TGTGCCAGCTCACCAACTAGGGAGAGCTCCTACGAGCAGTACTTC CASSPTRESSYEQYF
TRBD1 TRBJ1-2 TRBV19 few TGTGCCAGTACCAGTGGACAGGGGCTGTATGGCTACACCTTC CASTSGQGLYGYTF
. TRBJ1-2 TRBV12-3/TRBV12-4 few TGTGCCAGCAGGAACGGGGGAGGCTACACCTTC CASRNGGGYTF
. TRBJ2-4 TRBV12-3/TRBV12-4 few TGTGCCAGCAGTTCGGGGCCCAAAAACATTCAGTACTTC CASSSGPKNIQYF
. TRBJ2-1 TRBV3-1 . TGTGCCAGCAGCCAGGCTAGCAGCAGGGAGCAGTTCTTC CASSQASSREQFF
TRBD2 TRBJ2-7 TRBV2 few TGTGCCAGCAGCGCATGGACTAGCGGTTACGAGCAGTACTTC CASSAWTSGYEQYF
. TRBJ2-5 TRBV6-5 . TGTGCCAGCAGCCGGTGGGGGAAGACCCAGTACTTC CASSRWGKTQYF
. TRBJ2-1 TRBV9 once TGTGCCAGCAGCGGGGACCACGGGACACACAATGAGCAGTTCTTC CASSGDHGTHNEQFF
. TRBJ2-5 TRBV7-3 few TGTGCCAGCAGCCCCACATCTCCGACGGGGAAGGAGACCCAGTACTTC CASSPTSPTGKETQYF
TRBD2 TRBJ2-5 TRBV9 . TGTGCCAGCGACCCCGAAGGACTAGCGAGAGAGACCCAGTACTTC CASDPEGLARETQYF
TRBD2 TRBJ2-7 TRBV28 few TGTGCCAGCAGTGCTAATCTGGGGACTAGCTTCGACGAGCAGTACTTC CASSANLGTSFDEQYF
TRBD2 TRBJ2-1 TRBV6-1 once TGTGCCAGCAGTGAGAGCGGGATGACCTACAATGAGCAGTTCTTC CASSESGMTYNEQFF
TRBD2 TRBJ2-1 TRBV28 few TGTGCCAGCAGTTTAGTGGCTAGCGGGATCGATGAGCAGTTCTTC CASSLVASGIDEQFF
. TRBJ1-2 TRBV7-2 . TGTGCCAGCAGCTTCGACAAATACTATGGCTACACCTTC CASSFDKYYGYTF
. TRBJ2-5 TRBV10-3 . TGTGCCATCAGTGAAGATGGGCAGGGCATATCAAAAGAGACCCAGTACTTC CAISEDGQGISKETQYF